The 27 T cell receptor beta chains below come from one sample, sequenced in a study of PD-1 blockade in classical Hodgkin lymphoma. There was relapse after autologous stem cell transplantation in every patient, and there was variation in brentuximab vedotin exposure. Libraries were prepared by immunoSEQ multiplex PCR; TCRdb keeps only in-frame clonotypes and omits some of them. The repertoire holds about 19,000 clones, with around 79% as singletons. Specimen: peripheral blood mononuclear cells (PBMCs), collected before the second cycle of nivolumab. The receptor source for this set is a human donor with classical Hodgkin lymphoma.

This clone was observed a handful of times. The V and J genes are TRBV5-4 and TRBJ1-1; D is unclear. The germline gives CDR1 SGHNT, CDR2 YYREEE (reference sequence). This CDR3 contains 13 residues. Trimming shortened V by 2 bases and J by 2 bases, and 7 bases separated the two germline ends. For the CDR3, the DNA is TGTGCCAGCAGCTTCGAGTTAAACACTGAAGCTTTCTTT. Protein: CASSFELNTEAFF. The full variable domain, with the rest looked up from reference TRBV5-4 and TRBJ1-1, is ETGVTQSPTHLIKTRGQQVTLRCSSQSGHNTVSWYQQALGQGPQFIFQYYREEENGRGNFPPRFSGLQFPNYSSELNVNALELDDSALYLCASSFELNTEAFFGQGTRLTVV.

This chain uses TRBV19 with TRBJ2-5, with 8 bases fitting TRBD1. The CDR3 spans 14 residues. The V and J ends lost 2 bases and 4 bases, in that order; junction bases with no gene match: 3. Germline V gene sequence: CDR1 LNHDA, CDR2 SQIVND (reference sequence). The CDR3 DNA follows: TGTGCCAGTAGTATACAGGGGGCGCGAGAGACCCAGTACTTC. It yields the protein CASSIQGARETQYF.

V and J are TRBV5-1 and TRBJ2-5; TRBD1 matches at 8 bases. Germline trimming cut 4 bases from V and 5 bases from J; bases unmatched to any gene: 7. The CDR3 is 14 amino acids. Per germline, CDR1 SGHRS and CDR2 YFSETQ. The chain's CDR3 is CASSTAGGAETQYF. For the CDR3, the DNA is TGCGCCAGCAGCACCGCAGGGGGCGCGGAGACCCAGTACTTC.

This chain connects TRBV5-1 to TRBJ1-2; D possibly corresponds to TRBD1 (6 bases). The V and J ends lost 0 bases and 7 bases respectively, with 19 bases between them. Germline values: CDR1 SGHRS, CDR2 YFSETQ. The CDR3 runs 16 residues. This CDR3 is CASSLVGGAGVRGYTF. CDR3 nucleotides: TGCGCCAGCAGCTTGGTCGGGGGCGCGGGGGTGCGTGGCTACACCTTC.

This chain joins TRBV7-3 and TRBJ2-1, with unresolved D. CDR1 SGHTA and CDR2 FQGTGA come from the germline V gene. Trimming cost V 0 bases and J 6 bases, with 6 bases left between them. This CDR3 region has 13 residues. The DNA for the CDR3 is TGTGCCAGCAGCTTAACTCTGGGCAATGAGCAGTTCTTC. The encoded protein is CASSLTLGNEQFF. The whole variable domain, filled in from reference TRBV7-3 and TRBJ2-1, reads GAGVSQTPSNKVTEKGKYVELRCDPISGHTALYWYRQSLGQGPEFLIYFQGTGAADDSGLPNDRFFAVRPEGSVSTLKIQRTERGDSAVYLCASSLTLGNEQFFGPGTRLTVL.

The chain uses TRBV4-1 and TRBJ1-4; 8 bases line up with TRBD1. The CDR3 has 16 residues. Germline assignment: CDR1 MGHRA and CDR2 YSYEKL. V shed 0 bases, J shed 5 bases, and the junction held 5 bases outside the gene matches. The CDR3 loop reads CASSQDHGTGNEKLFF. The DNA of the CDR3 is TGCGCCAGCAGCCAAGATCATGGGACAGGAAATGAAAAACTGTTTTTT.

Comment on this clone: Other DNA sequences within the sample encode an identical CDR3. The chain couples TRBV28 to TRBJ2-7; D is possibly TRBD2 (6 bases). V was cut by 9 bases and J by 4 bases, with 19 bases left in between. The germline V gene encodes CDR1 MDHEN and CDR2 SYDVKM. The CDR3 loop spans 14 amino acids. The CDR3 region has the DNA TGTGCCAGTTTGGGGGGAGTAGCCTCTTACGAGCAGTACTTC. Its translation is CASLGGVASYEQYF.

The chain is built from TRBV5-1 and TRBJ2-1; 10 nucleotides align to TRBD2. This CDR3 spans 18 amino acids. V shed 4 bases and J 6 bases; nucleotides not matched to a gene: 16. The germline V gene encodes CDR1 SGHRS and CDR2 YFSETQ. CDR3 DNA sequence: TGCGCCAGCAGCCCGGGCAGACGAGCGGGAGGGCCGGGCAATGAGCAGTTCTTC. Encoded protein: CASSPGRRAGGPGNEQFF.

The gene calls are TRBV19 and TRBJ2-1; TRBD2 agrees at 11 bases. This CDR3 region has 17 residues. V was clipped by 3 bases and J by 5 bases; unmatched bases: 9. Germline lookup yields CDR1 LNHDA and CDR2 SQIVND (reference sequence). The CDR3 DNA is TGTGCCAGTAGTATTGGGCGGGGACTAGCGGAACACAATGAGCAGTTCTTC. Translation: CASSIGRGLAEHNEQFF.

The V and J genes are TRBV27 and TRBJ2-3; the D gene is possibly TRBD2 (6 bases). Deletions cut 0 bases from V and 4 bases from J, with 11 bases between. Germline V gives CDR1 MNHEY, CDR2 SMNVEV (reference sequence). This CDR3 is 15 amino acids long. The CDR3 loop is CASSLSVVAADTQYF. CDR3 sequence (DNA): TGTGCCAGCAGTTTATCGGTGGTAGCGGCAGATACGCAGTATTTT.

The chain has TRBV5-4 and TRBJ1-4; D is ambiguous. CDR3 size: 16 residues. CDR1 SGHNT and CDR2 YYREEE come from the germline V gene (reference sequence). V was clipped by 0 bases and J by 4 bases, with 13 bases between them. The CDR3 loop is CASSLDIPSSNEKLFF. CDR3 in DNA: TGTGCCAGCAGCTTGGACATCCCCTCTAGTAATGAAAAACTGTTTTTT.

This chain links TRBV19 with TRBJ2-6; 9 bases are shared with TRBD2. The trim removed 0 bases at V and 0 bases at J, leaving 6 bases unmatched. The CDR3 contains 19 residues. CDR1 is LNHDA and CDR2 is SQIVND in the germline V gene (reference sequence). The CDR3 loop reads CASSIDQLAGNSGANVLTF. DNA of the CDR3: TGTGCCAGTAGTATAGATCAACTAGCGGGCAACTCTGGGGCCAACGTCCTGACTTTC.

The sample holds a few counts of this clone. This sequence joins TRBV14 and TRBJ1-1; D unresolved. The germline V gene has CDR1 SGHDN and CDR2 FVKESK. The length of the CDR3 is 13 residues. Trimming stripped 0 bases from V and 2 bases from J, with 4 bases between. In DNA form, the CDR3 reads TGTGCCAGCAGCCAAGAGTACAACACTGAAGCTTTCTTT. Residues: CASSQEYNTEAFF.

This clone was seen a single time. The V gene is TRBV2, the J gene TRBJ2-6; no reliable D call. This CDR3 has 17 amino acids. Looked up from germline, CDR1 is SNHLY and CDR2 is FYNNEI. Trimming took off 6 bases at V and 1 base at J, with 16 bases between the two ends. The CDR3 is CASREFLRLSGANVLTF. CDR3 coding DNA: TGTGCCAGCAGGGAGTTTTTAAGACTTTCTGGGGCCAACGTCCTGACTTTC.

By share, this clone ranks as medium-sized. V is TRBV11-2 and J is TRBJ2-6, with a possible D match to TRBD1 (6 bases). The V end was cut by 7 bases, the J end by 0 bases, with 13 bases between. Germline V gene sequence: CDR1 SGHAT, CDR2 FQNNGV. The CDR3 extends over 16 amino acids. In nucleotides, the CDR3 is TGTGCCAGCACCATAGGGGGTAACTCTGGGGCCAACGTCCTGACTTTC. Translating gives CASTIGGNSGANVLTF.

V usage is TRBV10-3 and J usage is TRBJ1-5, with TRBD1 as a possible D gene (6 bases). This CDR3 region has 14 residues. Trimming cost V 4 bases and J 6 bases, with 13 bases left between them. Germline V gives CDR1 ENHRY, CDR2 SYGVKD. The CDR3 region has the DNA TGTGCCATCAGTGGGCAGAAAGGGGGTCAGCCCCAGCATTTT. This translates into CAISGQKGGQPQHF.

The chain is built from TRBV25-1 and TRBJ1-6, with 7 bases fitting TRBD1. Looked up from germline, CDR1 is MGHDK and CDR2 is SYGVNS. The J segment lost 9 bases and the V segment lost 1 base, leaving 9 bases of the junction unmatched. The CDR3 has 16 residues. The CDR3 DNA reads TGTGCCAGCAGTGAATCTAGAGGGACAGTGACTTCACCCCTCCACTTT. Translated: CASSESRGTVTSPLHF.

The CDR3 protein is CASSLNPATNEKLFF. The CDR3 DNA is TGTGCCAGCAGCTTAAATCCAGCGACTAATGAAAAACTGTTTTTT. The chain has TRBV11-2 and TRBJ1-4; D is undetermined. Germline CDR1 reads SGHAT; CDR2 reads FQNNGV. V lost 2 bases and J 2 bases, leaving 9 bases between the germline ends. The CDR3 is 15 amino acids.

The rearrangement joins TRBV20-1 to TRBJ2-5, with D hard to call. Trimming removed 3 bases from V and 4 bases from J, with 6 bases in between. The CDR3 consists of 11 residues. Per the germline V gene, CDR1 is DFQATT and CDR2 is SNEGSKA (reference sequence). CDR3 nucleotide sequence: TGCAGTGCTAGTGGTACAGAGACCCAGTACTTC. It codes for CSASGTETQYF.

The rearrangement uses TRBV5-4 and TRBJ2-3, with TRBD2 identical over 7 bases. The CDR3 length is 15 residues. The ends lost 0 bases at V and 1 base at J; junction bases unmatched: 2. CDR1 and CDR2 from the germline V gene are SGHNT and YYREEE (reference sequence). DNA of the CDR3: TGTGCCAGCAGCTTGGATGCGGGGGGCACAGATACGCAGTATTTT. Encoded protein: CASSLDAGGTDTQYF.

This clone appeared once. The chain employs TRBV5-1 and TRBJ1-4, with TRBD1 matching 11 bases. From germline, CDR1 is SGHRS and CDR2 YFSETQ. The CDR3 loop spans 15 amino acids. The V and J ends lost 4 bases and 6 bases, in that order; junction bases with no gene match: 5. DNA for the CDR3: TGCGCCAGCAGCGGAGGGGACAGGGGGTATGAAAAACTGTTTTTT. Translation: CASSGGDRGYEKLFF.

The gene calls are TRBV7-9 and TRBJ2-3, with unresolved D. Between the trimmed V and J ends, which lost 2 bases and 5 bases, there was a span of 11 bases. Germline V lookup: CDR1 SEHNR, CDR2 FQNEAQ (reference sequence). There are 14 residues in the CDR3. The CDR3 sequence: CASSLNLWIDTQYF. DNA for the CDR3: TGTGCCAGCAGCTTAAACCTCTGGATAGATACGCAGTATTTT.

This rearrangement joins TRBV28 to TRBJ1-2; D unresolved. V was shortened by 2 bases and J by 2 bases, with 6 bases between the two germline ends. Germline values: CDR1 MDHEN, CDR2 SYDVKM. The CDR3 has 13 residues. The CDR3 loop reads CASSLTENYGYTF. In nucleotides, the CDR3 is TGTGCCAGCAGTTTAACGGAAAACTATGGCTACACCTTC.

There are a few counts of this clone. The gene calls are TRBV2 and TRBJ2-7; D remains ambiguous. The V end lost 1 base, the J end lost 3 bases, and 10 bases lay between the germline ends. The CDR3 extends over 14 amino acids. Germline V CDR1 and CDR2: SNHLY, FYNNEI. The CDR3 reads CASSEEVGIYEQYF. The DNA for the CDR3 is TGTGCCAGCAGTGAAGAGGTAGGGATCTACGAGCAGTACTTC.

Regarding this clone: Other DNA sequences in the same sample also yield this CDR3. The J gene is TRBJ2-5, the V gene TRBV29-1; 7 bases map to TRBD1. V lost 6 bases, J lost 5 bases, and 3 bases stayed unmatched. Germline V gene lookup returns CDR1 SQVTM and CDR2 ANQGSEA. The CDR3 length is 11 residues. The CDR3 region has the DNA TGCAGCGTGGGGACAGTGGAGACCCAGTACTTC. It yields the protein CSVGTVETQYF.

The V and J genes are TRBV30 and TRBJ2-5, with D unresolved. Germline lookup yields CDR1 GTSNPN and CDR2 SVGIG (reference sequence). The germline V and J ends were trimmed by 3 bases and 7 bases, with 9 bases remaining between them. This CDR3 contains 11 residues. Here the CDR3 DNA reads TGTGCCTGGAGGGGCGTTGGGACCCAGTACTTC. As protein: CAWRGVGTQYF.

Written as DNA, the CDR3 is TGTGCCAGCAGCTTCGGTCTCGATGAGCAGTTCTTC. Its translation: CASSFGLDEQFF. The chain recombines TRBV5-8 with TRBJ2-1; unclear D gene. V was trimmed by 2 bases and J by 8 bases, leaving 8 bases between them. The germline V gene encodes CDR1 SGHTS and CDR2 YDEGEE. This CDR3 spans 12 amino acids.